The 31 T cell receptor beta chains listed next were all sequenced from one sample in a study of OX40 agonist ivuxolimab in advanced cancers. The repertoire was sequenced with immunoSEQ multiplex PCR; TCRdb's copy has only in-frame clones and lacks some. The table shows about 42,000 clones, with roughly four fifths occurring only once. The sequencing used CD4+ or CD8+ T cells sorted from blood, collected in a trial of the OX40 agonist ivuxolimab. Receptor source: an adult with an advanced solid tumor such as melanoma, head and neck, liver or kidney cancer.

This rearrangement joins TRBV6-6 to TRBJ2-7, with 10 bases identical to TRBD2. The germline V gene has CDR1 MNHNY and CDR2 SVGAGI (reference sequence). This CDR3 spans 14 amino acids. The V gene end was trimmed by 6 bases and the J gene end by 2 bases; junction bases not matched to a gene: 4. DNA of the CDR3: TGTGCCAGCAGCCTAGCGGGAGCCCCCTACGAGCAGTACTTC. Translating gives CASSLAGAPYEQYF.

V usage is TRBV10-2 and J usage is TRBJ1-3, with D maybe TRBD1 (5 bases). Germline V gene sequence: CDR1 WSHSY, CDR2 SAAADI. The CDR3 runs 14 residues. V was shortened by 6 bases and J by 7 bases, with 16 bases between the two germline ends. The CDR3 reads CASRRGEAGNTIYF. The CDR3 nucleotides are TGCGCCAGCAGGCGGGGGGAAGCGGGCAACACCATATATTTT.

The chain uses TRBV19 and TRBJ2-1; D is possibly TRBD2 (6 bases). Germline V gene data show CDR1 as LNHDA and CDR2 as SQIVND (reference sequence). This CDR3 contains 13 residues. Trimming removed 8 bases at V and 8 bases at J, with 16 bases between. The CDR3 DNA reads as TGTGCCAGTGGCAATTCTGGAGGGGATGAGCAGTTCTTC. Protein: CASGNSGGDEQFF. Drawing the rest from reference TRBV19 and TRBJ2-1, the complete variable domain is DGGITQSPKYLFRKEGQNVTLSCEQNLNHDAMYWYRQDPGQGLRLIYYSQIVNDFQKGDIAEGYSVSREKKESFPLTVTSAQKNPTAFYLCASGNSGGDEQFFGPGTRLTVL.

The CDR3 DNA sequence: TGCAGCGGGAGACTAGCGGGAGGGGGAAATGAGCAGTTCTTC. Amino acids: CSGRLAGGGNEQFF. The genes are TRBV29-1 and TRBJ2-1, with TRBD2 matching 14 bases. This CDR3 comprises 14 residues. Germline CDR1 SQVTM, CDR2 ANQGSEA. Trimming cost V 7 bases and J 7 bases; bases outside gene matches: 6.

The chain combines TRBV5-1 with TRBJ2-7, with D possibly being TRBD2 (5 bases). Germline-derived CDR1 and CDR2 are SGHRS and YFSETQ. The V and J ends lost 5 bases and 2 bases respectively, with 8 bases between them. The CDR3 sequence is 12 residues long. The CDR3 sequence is CASRGETYEQYF. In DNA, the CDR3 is TGCGCCAGCAGGGGAGAAACCTACGAGCAGTACTTC.

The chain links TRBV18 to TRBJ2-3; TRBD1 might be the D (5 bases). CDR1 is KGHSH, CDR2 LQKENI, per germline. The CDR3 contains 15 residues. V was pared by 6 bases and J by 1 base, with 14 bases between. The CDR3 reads CASSPVQGGTDTQYF. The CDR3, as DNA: TGTGCCAGCTCCCCCGTCCAGGGTGGCACAGATACGCAGTATTTT.

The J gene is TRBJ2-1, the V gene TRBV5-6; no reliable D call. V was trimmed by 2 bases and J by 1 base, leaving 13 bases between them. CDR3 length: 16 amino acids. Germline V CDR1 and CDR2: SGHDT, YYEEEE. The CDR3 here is CASSFGSAASYNEQFF. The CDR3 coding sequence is TGTGCCAGCAGCTTCGGCTCAGCCGCTTCCTACAATGAGCAGTTCTTC.

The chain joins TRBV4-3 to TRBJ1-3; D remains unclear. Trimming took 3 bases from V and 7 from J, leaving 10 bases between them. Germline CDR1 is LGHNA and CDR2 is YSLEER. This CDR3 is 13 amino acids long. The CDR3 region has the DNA TGCGCCAGCAGCCAGAGCCCGTACAACACCATATATTTT. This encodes CASSQSPYNTIYF.

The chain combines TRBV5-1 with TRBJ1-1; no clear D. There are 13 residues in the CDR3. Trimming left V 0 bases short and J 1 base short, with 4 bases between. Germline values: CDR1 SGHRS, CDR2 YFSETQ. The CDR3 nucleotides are TGCGCCAGCAGCTTGGACACGAACACTGAAGCTTTCTTT. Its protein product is CASSLDTNTEAFF.

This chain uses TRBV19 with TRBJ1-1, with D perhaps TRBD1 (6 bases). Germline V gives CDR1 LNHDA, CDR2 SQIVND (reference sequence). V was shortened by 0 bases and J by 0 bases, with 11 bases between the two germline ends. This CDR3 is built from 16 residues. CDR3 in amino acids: CASSIEKGGLNTEAFF. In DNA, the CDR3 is TGTGCCAGTAGTATAGAAAAGGGGGGGCTGAACACTGAAGCTTTCTTT.

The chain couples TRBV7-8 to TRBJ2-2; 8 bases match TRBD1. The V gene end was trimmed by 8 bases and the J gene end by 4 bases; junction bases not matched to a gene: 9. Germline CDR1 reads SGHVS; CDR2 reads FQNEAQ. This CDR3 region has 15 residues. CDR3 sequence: CASGSWDRITGELFF. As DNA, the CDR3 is TGTGCCAGCGGGTCGTGGGACAGGATCACCGGGGAGCTGTTTTTT.

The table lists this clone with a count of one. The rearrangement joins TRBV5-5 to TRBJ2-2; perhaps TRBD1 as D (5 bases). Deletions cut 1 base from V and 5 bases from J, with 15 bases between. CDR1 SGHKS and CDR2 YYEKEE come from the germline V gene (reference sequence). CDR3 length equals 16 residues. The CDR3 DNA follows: TGTGCCAGCAGCTTGTTAAGGGGCGCGACAACCGGGGAGCTGTTTTTT. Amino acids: CASSLLRGATTGELFF.

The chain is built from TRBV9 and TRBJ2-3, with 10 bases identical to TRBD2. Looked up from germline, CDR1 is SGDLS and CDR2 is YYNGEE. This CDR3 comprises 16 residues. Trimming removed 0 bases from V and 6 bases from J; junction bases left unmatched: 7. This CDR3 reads CASSVASGRATDTQYF. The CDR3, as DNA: TGTGCCAGCAGCGTAGCGAGCGGGAGGGCCACGGATACGCAGTATTTT.

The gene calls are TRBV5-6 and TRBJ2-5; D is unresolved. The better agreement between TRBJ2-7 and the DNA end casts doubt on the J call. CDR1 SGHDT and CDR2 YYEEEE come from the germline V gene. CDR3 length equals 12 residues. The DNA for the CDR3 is TGTGCCAGCAGCTTGTATAGCTACGAGCAGTACTTC. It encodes CASSLYSYEQYF.

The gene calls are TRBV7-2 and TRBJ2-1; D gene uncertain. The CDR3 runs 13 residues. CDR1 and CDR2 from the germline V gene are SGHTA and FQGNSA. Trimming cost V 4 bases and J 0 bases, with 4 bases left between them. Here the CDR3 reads CASSSTSYNEQFF. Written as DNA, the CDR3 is TGTGCCAGCAGCTCGACCTCCTACAATGAGCAGTTCTTC.

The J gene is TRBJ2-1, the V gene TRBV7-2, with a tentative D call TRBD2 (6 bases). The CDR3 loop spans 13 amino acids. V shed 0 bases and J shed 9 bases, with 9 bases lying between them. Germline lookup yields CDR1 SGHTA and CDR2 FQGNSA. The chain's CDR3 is CASSLAPGGEQFF. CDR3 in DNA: TGTGCCAGCAGCTTAGCGCCCGGGGGTGAGCAGTTCTTC.

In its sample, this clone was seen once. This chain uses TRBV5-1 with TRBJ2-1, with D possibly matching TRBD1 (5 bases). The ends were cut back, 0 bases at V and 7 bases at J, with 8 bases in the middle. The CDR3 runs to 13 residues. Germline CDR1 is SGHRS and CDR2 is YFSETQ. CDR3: CASSLGQQNEQFF. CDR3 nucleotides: TGCGCCAGCAGCTTGGGACAGCAGAATGAGCAGTTCTTC.

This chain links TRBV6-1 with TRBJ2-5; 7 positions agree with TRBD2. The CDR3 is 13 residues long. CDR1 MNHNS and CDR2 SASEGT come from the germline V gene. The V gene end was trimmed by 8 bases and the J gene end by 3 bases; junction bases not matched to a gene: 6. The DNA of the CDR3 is TGTGCCAGCGAAGAGCTAGCGGAAGAGACCCAGTACTTC. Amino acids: CASEELAEETQYF.

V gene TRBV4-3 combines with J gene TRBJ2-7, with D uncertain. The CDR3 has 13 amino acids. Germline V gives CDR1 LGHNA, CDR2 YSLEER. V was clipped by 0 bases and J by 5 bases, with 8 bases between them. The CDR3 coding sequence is TGCGCCAGCAGCCAAGATAGGGAAGACGAGCAGTACTTC. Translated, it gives CASSQDREDEQYF.

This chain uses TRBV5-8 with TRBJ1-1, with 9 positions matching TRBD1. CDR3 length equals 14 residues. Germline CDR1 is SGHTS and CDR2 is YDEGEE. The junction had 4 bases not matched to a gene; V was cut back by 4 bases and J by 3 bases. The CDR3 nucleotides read TGTGCCAGCAGCCCGAGGACAGGGGACACTGAAGCTTTCTTT. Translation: CASSPRTGDTEAFF.

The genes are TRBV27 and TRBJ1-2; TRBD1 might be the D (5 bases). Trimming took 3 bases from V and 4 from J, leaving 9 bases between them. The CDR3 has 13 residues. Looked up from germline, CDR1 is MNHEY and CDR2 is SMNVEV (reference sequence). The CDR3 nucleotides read TGTGCCAGCAGTTTTAGGGGCCTCTATGGCTACACCTTC. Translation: CASSFRGLYGYTF.

As DNA, the CDR3 is TGTGCCAGCAGCTTAGGGACAGGGGGGAACACTGAAGCTTTCTTT. Protein: CASSLGTGGNTEAFF. The chain is built from TRBV7-9 and TRBJ1-1; TRBD1 matches at 10 bases. The CDR3 runs to 15 residues. J was trimmed by 1 base and V by 1 base; bases with no gene match: 0. Germline V gene lookup returns CDR1 SEHNR and CDR2 FQNEAQ (reference sequence).

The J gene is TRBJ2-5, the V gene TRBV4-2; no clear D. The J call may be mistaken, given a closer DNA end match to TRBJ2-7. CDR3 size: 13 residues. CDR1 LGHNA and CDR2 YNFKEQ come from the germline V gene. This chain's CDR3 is CASSQGVSYEQYF. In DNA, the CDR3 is TGTGCCAGCAGCCAAGGTGTGTCCTACGAGCAGTACTTC.

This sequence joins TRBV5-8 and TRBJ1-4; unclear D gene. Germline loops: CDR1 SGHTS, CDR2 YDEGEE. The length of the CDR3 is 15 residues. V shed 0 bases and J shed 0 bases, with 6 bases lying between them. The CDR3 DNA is TGTGCCAGCAGCTTGGGCCGGGCAACTAATGAAAAACTGTTTTTT. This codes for CASSLGRATNEKLFF.

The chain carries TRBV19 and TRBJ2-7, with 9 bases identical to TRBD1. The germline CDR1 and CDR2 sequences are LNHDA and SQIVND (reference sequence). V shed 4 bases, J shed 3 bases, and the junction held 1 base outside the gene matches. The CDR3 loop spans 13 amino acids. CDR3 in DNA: TGTGCCAGTAGTAAGGGACAGGGCTACGAGCAGTACTTC. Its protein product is CASSKGQGYEQYF.

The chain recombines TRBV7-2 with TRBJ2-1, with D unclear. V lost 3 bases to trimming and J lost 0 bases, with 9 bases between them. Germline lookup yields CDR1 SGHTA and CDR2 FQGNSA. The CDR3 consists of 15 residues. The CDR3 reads CASSFTESSYNEQFF. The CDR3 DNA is TGTGCCAGCAGCTTCACAGAGAGCTCCTACAATGAGCAGTTCTTC.

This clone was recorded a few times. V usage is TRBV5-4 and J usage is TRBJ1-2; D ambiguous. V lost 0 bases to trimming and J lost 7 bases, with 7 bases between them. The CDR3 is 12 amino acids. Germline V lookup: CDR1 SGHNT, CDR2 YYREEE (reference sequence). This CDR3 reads CASSLDHTGYTF. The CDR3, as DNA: TGTGCCAGCAGCTTGGACCATACTGGCTACACCTTC.

This CDR3 is CATSRDSLYNEQFF. The CDR3, as DNA: TGTGCCACCAGCCGGGACAGCTTGTACAATGAGCAGTTCTTC. The chain is built from TRBV15 and TRBJ2-1; 7 bases align to TRBD1. The junction had 5 bases not matched to a gene; V was cut back by 5 bases and J by 4 bases. The germline CDR1 and CDR2 sequences are LNHNV and YYDKDF (reference sequence). This CDR3 is 14 amino acids long.

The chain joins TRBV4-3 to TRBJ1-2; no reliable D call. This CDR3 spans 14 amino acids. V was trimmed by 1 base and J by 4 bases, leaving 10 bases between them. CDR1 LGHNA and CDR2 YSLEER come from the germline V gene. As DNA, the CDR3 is TGCGCCAGCAGCCAAGCGCGTCACATCTATGGCTACACCTTC. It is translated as CASSQARHIYGYTF.

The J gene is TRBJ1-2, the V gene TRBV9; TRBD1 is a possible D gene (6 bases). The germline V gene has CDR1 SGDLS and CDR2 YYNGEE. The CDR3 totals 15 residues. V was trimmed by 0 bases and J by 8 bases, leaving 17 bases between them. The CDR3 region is CASSVEGWGQEGYTF. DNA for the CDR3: TGTGCCAGCAGCGTAGAGGGCTGGGGGCAAGAGGGCTACACCTTC.

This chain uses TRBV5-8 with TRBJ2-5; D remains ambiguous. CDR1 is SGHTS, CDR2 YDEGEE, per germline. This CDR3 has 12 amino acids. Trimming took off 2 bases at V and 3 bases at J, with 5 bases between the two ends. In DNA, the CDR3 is TGTGCCAGCAGCTTCGCGGAAGAGACCCAGTACTTC. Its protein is CASSFAEETQYF.